This is a list of T cell receptor beta chains from one sample in a study of lymphopenia after photon versus proton radiotherapy. This table comes from immunoSEQ multiplex PCR, and its TCRdb copy is limited to in-frame clones, with some not included. The table shows approximately 160,000 clones, with approximately 90% occurring only once. The source was peripheral blood, collected from a patient treated with photon-based radiotherapy. The receptor set was obtained from a man aged 45-65 years with gastric cancer. Each CDR3 is given with its conserved first and last residue. D genes are given only for firm matches. Size tells how often a clone was seen (once, few, many) or the class of an expanded clone, and some rows leave it out.

v_gene: TRBV4-1; j_gene: TRBJ1-1; d_gene: TRBD1; abundance: -; CDR3nt: TGCGCCAGCAGCCAAACAGGGGACACTGAAGCTTTCTTT; CDR3aa: CASSQTGDTEAFF
v_gene: TRBV2; j_gene: TRBJ2-7; d_gene: TRBD2; abundance: -; CDR3nt: TGTGCCAGCAGTGGGACTAGCGGGAGGTCCTACGAGCAGTACTTC; CDR3aa: CASSGTSGRSYEQYF
v_gene: TRBV4-1; j_gene: TRBJ2-1; d_gene: -; abundance: -; CDR3nt: TGCGCCAGCAGCCGGTACGGGCCGAGCTCCTACAATGAGCAGTTCTTC; CDR3aa: CASSRYGPSSYNEQFF
v_gene: TRBV10-1; j_gene: TRBJ2-3; d_gene: -; abundance: -; CDR3nt: TGCGCCAGCAGTGAGTCGTCGCGGGGCACAGATACGCAGTATTTT; CDR3aa: CASSESSRGTDTQYF
v_gene: TRBV7-6; j_gene: TRBJ2-1; d_gene: -; abundance: -; CDR3nt: TGTGCCAGCAGCCCCGGGGCTGGGAATGAGCAGTTCTTC; CDR3aa: CASSPGAGNEQFF
v_gene: TRBV30; j_gene: TRBJ1-1; d_gene: -; abundance: -; CDR3nt: TGTGCCTGGAAGGCCCTGGGGACTGAAGCTTTCTTT; CDR3aa: CAWKALGTEAFF
v_gene: TRBV6-6; j_gene: TRBJ2-7; d_gene: -; abundance: -; CDR3nt: TGTGCCAGCAGTTACCCGGAGGGGGGCTCCTACGAGCAGTACTTC; CDR3aa: CASSYPEGGSYEQYF
v_gene: TRBV18; j_gene: TRBJ2-7; d_gene: -; abundance: -; CDR3nt: TGTGCCAGCTCTCCGCAGGGGAACCCCTACGAGCAGTACTTC; CDR3aa: CASSPQGNPYEQYF
v_gene: TRBV9; j_gene: TRBJ1-5; d_gene: -; abundance: -; CDR3nt: TGTGCCAGCAGCCTTACCGTCGGGGTCGAACAGCCCCAGCATTTT; CDR3aa: CASSLTVGVEQPQHF
v_gene: TRBV12-5; j_gene: TRBJ1-1; d_gene: TRBD1; abundance: -; CDR3nt: TGTGCTAGTGGTTTGGTAGTCCAGGGGGTAAGGTACACTGAAGCTTTCTTT; CDR3aa: CASGLVVQGVRYTEAFF
v_gene: TRBV5-6; j_gene: TRBJ2-4; d_gene: -; abundance: -; CDR3nt: TGTGCCAGCAGCTATAGACAGCGTCTAGCCAAAAACATTCAGTACTTC; CDR3aa: CASSYRQRLAKNIQYF
v_gene: TRBV7-3; j_gene: TRBJ2-2; d_gene: -; abundance: -; CDR3nt: TGTGCCAGCAGCTTAACGCCCCCCGGGATATATGACACCGGGGAGCTGTTTTTT; CDR3aa: CASSLTPPGIYDTGELFF
v_gene: TRBV2; j_gene: TRBJ1-2; d_gene: TRBD1; abundance: -; CDR3nt: TGTGCCAGCGGACAGGGCTATGGCTACACCTTC; CDR3aa: CASGQGYGYTF
v_gene: TRBV6-6; j_gene: TRBJ2-7; d_gene: -; abundance: -; CDR3nt: TGTGCCAGCAGGGACCGGGACCTATCCTACGAGCAGTACTTC; CDR3aa: CASRDRDLSYEQYF
v_gene: TRBV29-1; j_gene: TRBJ1-1; d_gene: -; abundance: few; CDR3nt: TGCAGCTGCCTTAGGGGCACTGAAGCTTTCTTT; CDR3aa: CSCLRGTEAFF
v_gene: TRBV19; j_gene: TRBJ1-5; d_gene: -; abundance: few; CDR3nt: TGTGCCAGTAGTATAGCGGGGGGAGGCAATCAGCCCCAGCATTTT; CDR3aa: CASSIAGGGNQPQHF
v_gene: TRBV9; j_gene: TRBJ1-2; d_gene: TRBD1; abundance: -; CDR3nt: TGTGCCAGCAGCCCTCCACAGGGGGCTCTCGGCTACACCTTC; CDR3aa: CASSPPQGALGYTF
v_gene: TRBV7-2; j_gene: TRBJ1-2; d_gene: -; abundance: -; CDR3nt: TGTGCCAGCAGCTTAGACCAAAACTATGGCTACACCTTC; CDR3aa: CASSLDQNYGYTF
v_gene: TRBV29-1; j_gene: TRBJ1-1; d_gene: -; abundance: -; CDR3nt: TGCAGCGCCGGGACGGTGAACACTGAAGCTTTCTTT; CDR3aa: CSAGTVNTEAFF
v_gene: TRBV10-3; j_gene: TRBJ2-1; d_gene: TRBD2; abundance: -; CDR3nt: TGTGCCATCAGTGAGTCGCTCCTGACTAGCGGGAACTACAATGAGCAGTTCTTC; CDR3aa: CAISESLLTSGNYNEQFF
v_gene: TRBV11-1; j_gene: TRBJ2-7; d_gene: -; abundance: -; CDR3nt: TGTGCCAGCAGCTTAGGCCTCGACCCCTCCTACGAGCAGTACTTC; CDR3aa: CASSLGLDPSYEQYF